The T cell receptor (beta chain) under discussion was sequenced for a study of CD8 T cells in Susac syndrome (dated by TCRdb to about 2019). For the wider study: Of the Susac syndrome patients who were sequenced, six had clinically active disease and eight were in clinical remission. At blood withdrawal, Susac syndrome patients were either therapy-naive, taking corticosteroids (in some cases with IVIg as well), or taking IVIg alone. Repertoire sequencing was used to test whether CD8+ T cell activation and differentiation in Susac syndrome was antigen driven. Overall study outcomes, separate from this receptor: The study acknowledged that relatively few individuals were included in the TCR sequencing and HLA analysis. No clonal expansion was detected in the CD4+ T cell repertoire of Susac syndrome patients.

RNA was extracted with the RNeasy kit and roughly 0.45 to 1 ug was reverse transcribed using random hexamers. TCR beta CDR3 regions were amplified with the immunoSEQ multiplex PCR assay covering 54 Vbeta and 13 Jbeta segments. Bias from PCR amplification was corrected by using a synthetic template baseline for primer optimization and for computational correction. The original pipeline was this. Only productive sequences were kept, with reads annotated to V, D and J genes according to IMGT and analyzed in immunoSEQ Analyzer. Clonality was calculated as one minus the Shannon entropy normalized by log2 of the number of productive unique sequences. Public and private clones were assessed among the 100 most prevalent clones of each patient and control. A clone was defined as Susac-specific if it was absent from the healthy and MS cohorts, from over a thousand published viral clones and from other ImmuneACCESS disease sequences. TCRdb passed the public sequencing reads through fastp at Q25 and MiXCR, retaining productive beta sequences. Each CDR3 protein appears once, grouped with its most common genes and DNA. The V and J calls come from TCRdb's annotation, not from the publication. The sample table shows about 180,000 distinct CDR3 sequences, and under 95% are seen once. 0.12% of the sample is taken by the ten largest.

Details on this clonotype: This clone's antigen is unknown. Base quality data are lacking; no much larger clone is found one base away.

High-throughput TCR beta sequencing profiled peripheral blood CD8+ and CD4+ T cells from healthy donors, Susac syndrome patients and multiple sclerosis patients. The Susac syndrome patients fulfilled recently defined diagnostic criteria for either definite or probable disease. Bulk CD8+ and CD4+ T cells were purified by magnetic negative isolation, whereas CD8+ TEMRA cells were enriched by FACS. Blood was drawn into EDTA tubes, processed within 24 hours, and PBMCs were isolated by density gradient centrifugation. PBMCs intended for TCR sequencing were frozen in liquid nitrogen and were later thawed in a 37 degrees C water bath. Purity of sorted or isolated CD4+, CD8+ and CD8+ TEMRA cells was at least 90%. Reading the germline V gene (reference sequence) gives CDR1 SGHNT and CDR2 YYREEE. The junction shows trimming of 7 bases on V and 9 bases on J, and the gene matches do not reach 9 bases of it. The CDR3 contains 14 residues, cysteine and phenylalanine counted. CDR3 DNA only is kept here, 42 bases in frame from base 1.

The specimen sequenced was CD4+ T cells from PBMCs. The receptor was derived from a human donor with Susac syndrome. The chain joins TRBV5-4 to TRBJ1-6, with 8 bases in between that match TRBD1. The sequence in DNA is TGTGCCAGCTGCCAGAACAGGGGGAGTTCACCCCTCCACTTT. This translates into CASCQNRGSSPLHF. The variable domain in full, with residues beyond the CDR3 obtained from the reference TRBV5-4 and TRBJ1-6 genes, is ETGVTQSPTHLIKTRGQQVTLRCSSQSGHNTVSWYQQALGQGPQFIFQYYREEENGRGNFPPRFSGLQFPNYSSELNVNALELDDSALYLCASCQNRGSSPLHFGNGTRLTVT.